This T cell receptor (beta chain) comes out of a study of CD8+CD57+ T cells in acquired aplastic anemia. Patients included in sequencing had previously demonstrated CD8+CD57+ cell expansion by flow cytometry. Investigators profiled TCR beta VDJ and CDR3 from genomic DNA template. TCRdb fed the reads into MiXCR, producing one record per CDR3 protein. Of about 40,000 distinct CDR3 sequences in the sample, 60% to 80% are singletons; the top ten hold roughly three fifths. The sequence derives from a human donor with aplastic anemia. Sequencing input: sorted CD4+, CD8+, or CD8+CD57+ T cells (not recorded which) from PBMCs.

In DNA, the CDR3 is TGTGCCAGCAGCTCTAAAAAACGGGATTACTACAATGAGCAGTTCTTC. As protein: CASSSKKRDYYNEQFF. The chain joins TRBV28 to TRBJ2-1, with a possible D match to TRBD2 (5 bases). Germline V lookup: CDR1 MDHEN, CDR2 SYDVKM. The CDR3 length is 16 residues. The V end was cut by 6 bases, the J end by 3 bases, with 18 bases between.